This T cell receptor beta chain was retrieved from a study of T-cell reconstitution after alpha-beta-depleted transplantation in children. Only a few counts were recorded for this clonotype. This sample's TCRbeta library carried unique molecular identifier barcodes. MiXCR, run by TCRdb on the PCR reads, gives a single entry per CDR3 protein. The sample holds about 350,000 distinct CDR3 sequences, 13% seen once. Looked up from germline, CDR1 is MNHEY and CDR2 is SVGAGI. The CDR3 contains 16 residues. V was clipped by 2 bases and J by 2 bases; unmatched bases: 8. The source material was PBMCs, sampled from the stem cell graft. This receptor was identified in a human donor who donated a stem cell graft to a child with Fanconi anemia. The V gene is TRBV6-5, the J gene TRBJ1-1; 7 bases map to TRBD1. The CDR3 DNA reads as TGTGCCAGCAGTTACGACAGGGTGTCGAGAAACACTGAAGCTTTCTTT. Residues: CASSYDRVSRNTEAFF.